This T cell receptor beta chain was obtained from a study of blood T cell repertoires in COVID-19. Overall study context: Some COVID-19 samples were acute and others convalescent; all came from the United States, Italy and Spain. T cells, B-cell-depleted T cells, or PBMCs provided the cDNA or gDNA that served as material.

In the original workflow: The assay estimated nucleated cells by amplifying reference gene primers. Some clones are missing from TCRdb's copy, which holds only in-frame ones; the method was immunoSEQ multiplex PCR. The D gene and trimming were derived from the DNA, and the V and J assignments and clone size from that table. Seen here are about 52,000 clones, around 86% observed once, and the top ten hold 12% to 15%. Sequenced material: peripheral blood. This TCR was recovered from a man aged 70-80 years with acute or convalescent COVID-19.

CDR3 in amino acids: CASSLRRQTYGYTF. CDR3 bases: TGTGCCAGCAGTTTACGTCGACAGACCTATGGCTACACCTTC. V gene TRBV6-5 combines with J gene TRBJ1-2, with a possible D match to TRBD1 (5 bases). CDR3 length: 14 residues. The V end was cut by 4 bases, the J end by 4 bases, with 13 bases between. Germline CDR1 and CDR2: MNHEY and SVGAGI.